This paragraph covers one TCR beta chain sequence. The sample comes from a study of OX40 agonist ivuxolimab in advanced cancers. Study-wide background: A mean age of about 59 years, range 23 to 79, was recorded, and roughly 80% were male.

Libraries were prepared by immunoSEQ multiplex PCR; TCRdb keeps only in-frame clonotypes and omits some of them. The sample has 45,000 to 60,000 clones, 65% to 85% seen once. Germline V lookup: CDR1 SGHAT, CDR2 FQDESV (reference sequence). V was trimmed by 2 bases and J by 2 bases, leaving 13 bases between them. This CDR3 comprises 15 residues. The sequence derives from an adult with an advanced solid tumor such as melanoma, head and neck, liver or kidney cancer. This material consisted of CD4+ or CD8+ T cells sorted from blood, taken in a trial of the OX40 agonist ivuxolimab. The V call is TRBV11-1, the J call TRBJ2-7, with a possible D match to TRBD2 (6 bases). The CDR3 nucleotides are TGTGCCAGCAGCTTAAGGGCAGGAGGGGCCTACGAGCAGTACTTC. Its protein product is CASSLRAGGAYEQYF.